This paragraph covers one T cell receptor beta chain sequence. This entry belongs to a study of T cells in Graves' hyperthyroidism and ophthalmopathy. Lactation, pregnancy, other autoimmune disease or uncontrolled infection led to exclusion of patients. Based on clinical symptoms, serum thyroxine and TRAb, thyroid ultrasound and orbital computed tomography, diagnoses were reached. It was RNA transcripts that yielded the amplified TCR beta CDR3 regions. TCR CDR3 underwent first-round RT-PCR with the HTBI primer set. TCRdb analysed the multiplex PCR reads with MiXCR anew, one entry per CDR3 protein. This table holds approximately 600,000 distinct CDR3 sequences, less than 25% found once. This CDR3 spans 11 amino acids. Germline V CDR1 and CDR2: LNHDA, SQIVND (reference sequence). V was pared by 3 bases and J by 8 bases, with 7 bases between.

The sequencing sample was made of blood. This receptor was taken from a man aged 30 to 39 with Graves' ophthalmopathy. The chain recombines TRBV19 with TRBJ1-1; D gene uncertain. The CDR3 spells CASSISAEAFF. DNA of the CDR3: TGTGCCAGTAGTATCAGCGCAGAAGCTTTCTTT.